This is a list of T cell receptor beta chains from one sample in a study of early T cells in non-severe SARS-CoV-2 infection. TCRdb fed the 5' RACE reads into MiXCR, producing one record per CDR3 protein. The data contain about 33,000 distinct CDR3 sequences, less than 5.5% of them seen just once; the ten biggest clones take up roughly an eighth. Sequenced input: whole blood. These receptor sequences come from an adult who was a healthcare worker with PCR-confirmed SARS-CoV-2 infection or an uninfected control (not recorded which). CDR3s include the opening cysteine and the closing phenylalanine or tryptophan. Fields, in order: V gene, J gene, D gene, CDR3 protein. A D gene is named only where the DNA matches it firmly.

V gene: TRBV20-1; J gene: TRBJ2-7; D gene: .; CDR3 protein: CSARGHTHWSYEQYF
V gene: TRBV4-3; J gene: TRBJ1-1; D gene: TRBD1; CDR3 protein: CASSQVGQGAEAFF
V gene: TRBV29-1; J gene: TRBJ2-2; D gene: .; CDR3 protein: CSVDWYTGELFF
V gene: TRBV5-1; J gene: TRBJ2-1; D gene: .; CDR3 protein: CASSLNPTNEQFF
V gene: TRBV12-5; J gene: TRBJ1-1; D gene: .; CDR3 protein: CASGLRGNSEAFF
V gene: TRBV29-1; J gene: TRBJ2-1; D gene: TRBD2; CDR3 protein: CSVGTSGGYNEQFF
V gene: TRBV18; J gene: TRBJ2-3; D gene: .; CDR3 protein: CASSSTVSTDTQYF
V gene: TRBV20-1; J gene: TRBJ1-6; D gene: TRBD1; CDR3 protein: CSAHGQGDSPLHF
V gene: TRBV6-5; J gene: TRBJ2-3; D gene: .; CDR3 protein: CASMGDPTDTQYF
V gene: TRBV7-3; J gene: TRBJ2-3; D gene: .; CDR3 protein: CASSNITDTQYF
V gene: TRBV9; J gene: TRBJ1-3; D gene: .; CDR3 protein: CASSVEPGNTIYF
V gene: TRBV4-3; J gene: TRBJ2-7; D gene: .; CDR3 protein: CASSQDQASYEQYF
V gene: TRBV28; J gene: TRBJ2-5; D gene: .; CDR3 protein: CASRKQNPAETQYF
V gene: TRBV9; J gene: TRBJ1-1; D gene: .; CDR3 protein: CASSVEGHTEAFF